This TCR beta chain appears in the sequencing data of a study of identical twins (TCRdb year 2016). As for the study more broadly: TCR alpha and beta repertoires from monozygotic twins, unrelated adults of various ages and cord blood were deep-sequenced to test whether fetal clonotypes persist. To rule out contamination, the twin experiments were replicated at different times with different library preparation protocols. General findings and caveats noted by the study authors: Compared with coincidental sharing between unrelated individuals, out-of-frame TCR alpha sequences shared between twins showed an excess of sequences with low generation probability. Out-of-frame TCR alpha sharing in monozygotic twins was systematically underestimated by recombination models, whereas sharing between unrelated individuals was in agreement with the recombination models. Fewer insertions were carried by abundant cord blood beta clonotypes; a weaker similar trend was observed in young adult naive repertoires, while no such trend was observed in memory repertoires. Because the same donors could not be followed over many years, the conclusions relied on cross-sectional statistical analysis. In beta out-of-frame sequences, excess twin sharing was weaker, because having fewer shared sequences lowered the signal-to-noise ratio. Zero-insertion analyses could be partly confounded by invariant T cells such as MAIT and iNKT, although diverse VJ usage argued against such confounding for most clonotypes.

The junction carries 14 bases between V and J, which are trimmed by 1 base and 6 bases respectively. As encoded in the germline V gene, CDR1 is SGHDT while CDR2 is YYEEEE. Reading from cysteine to phenylalanine, the CDR3 counts 15 amino acids. The retained sequence is limited to the CDR3, 45 bases, with the frame set at the first base. A few counts support this clonotype. The target of this receptor is not known. Base-call qualities are not available, and no considerably larger clone is one nucleotide away. All donors were healthy Caucasians. Three pairs of female monozygotic twins, all aged about 18 to 30 years, were included in the twin cohort. Positive isolation kits from Invitrogen were used to isolate CD4+ and CD8+ T cell populations. Libraries were constructed by 5' RACE. TCRdb records Illumina HiSeq 2000 as the sequencer. A universal primer binding site was introduced by template switching, and a unique molecular identifier was present in the final cDNA, enabling accurate counting of TCR cDNA molecules. Specific primers in the conserved constant-segment region were used to synthesize first-strand cDNA for the TCR alpha and beta chains. Each cDNA library was double barcoded, with a SMART-Mk sample barcode plus Illumina barcodes, to control for contamination. TruSeq adapter sequences, together with Illumina sample barcodes, were added in two successive PCR steps. TCR alpha and beta cDNA libraries were sequenced on the Illumina HiSeq platform with custom primers. The published analysis was carried out like this. MiGEC processed the raw reads to extract unique molecular identifiers, while MiXCR was used to determine the CDR3 positions. Recombination models were inferred per individual with the repgenHMM and IGoR tools using an EM algorithm. Shared clonotype analysis was performed with the tcR package in R, normalizing sharing by the product of cloneset sizes. To study raw recombination without the effects of thymic and clonal selection, out-of-frame nonproductive sequences were analyzed. TCRdb applied fastp at Q25 and MiXCR to the public reads, then kept only in-frame beta chains. Rows merge per CDR3 protein into single entries with the most common DNA and genes. TCRdb's processing, not the study's, gives the V and J calls here. The sample profile shows a few hundred thousand distinct CDR3 sequences; roughly 12% of them were found once. Together, the top ten hold 6% to 9% of the sample.

These records were also assigned to another study, of yellow fever vaccine responses in identical twins. As described in the second report: According to the authors, in identical twins the way T cells responded to vaccination appeared partly convergent and partly personalized. In identical twins, the study followed T cell clones that responded to the vaccine with precision.

Recombination connected TRBV5-6 to TRBJ2-1; no D gene can be assigned with confidence. Sample: CD8+ T cells sorted from blood. The receptor comes from a woman between 18 and 30 years old in good health. The base sequence is TGTGCCAGCAGCTTGCAGGCCAGGCTGGGCAATGAGCAGTTCTTC. The translation is CASSLQARLGNEQFF.